The 11 T cell receptor beta chains below all came from one sample that was sequenced in a study of regulatory T cells in long-lasting Graves disease. The TCR beta library used iRepertoire HTBI primers with Arm-PCR amplification of CDR3. TCRdb re-derived calls from the multiplex PCR reads in MiXCR, one entry per CDR3 protein. This table has over 200,000 distinct CDR3 sequences, 18% appearing once. The time point here: newly diagnosed GD, antithyroid drugs for less than 3 months. Scientists built the TCR library using RNA that was extracted from PBMCs. This sample comprised peripheral blood mononuclear cells (PBMCs), obtained at new diagnosis, from a patient treated with antithyroid drugs. Receptors were obtained from a female donor with Graves disease.

This clonotype was seen at least ten times. The chain carries TRBV15 and TRBJ2-1; D is possibly TRBD2 (5 bases). This CDR3 has 17 residues. Germline V gene sequence: CDR1 LNHNV, CDR2 YYDKDF (reference sequence). V dropped 2 bases and J dropped 1 base, with 15 bases sitting between them. CDR3 DNA: TGTGCCACCAGCAGACCTAATCGTCGGGGATCCTACAATGAGCAGTTCTTC. Translating it yields CATSRPNRRGSYNEQFF.

This clonotype was observed at least ten times. The chain links TRBV7-9 to TRBJ1-1, with D uncertain. CDR1 and CDR2 (germline): SEHNR, FQNEAQ (reference sequence). This CDR3 has 12 residues. Trimming removed 5 bases at V and 0 bases at J, with 4 bases between. The CDR3 protein is CASSEMNTEAFF. The CDR3, as DNA: TGTGCCAGCAGCGAAATGAACACTGAAGCTTTCTTT.

The rearrangement links TRBV12-3 or TRBV12-4 to TRBJ2-1; the match to TRBD2 covers 11 bases. The V gene end was trimmed by 5 bases and the J gene end by 8 bases; junction bases not matched to a gene: 5. This CDR3 is built from 14 residues. CDR3 sequence (DNA): TGTGCCAGCAGTCCCCAACTAGCGGGAGATGAGCAGTTCTTC. Translated, it gives CASSPQLAGDEQFF.

This clonotype occurred a few times. The rearrangement joins TRBV24-1 to TRBJ2-2, with no clear D. From germline, CDR1 is KGHDR and CDR2 SFDVKD. The V and J ends lost 0 bases and 8 bases respectively, with 9 bases between them. This CDR3 has 14 residues. Here the CDR3 DNA reads TGTGCCACCAGTGATTTGTGGCAGTCTGGGGAGCTGTTTTTT. This gives the protein CATSDLWQSGELFF.

Ten or more counts support this clonotype. This chain connects TRBV20-1 to TRBJ2-4; 9 nucleotides agree with TRBD1. The CDR3 has 16 residues. Germline CDR1 DFQATT, CDR2 SNEGSKA (reference sequence). V lost 3 bases, J lost 9 bases, and 15 bases stayed unmatched. The CDR3 coding sequence is TGCAGTGCTAGTTTCACAGGGGGCGTCGATAGGGGCATTCAGTACTTC. Its protein product is CSASFTGGVDRGIQYF.

A single count supports this clonotype. A far larger clone lies a single base away; this is likely a read error. The chain uses TRBV11-2 and TRBJ2-1; D is unresolved. The assigned J gene may be wrong: the sequence end matches TRBJ2-5 better. The germline CDR1 and CDR2 sequences are SGHAT and FQNNGV. The CDR3 has 12 residues. Here the CDR3 DNA reads TGTGCCAGCAGCCAATGGTGGGGGACCCAGTACTTC. Translating it yields CASSQWWGTQYF.

This clonotype was recorded many times. This chain's CDR3 is CASSQATGEYSNQPQHF. CDR3 nucleotides: TGTGCCAGCAGCCAGGCGACAGGGGAATATAGCAATCAGCCCCAGCATTTT. V and J are TRBV6-1 and TRBJ1-5; 8 bases fit TRBD1. Germline V gives CDR1 MNHNS, CDR2 SASEGT. The CDR3 spans 17 residues. J was trimmed by 0 bases and V by 6 bases; bases with no gene match: 10.

There are many counts of this clonotype. The chain has TRBV5-1 and TRBJ2-3; 9 positions match TRBD2. Germline CDR1 is SGHRS and CDR2 is YFSETQ. Losses at the gene ends were 9 bases for V and 2 bases for J; bases not matched to a gene: 7. CDR3 length: 14 residues. This CDR3 is CATLLAGITDTQYF. The CDR3 DNA reads TGCGCCACACTGCTAGCGGGAATCACAGATACGCAGTATTTT. Full variable domain (missing parts from reference TRBV5-1 and TRBJ2-3): KAGVTQTPRYLIKTRGQQVTLSCSPISGHRSVSWYQQTPGQGLQFLFEYFSETQRNKGNFPGRFSGRQFSNSRSEMNVSTLELGDSALYLCATLLAGITDTQYFGPGTRLTVL.

Only one count was recorded for this clonotype. The V call is TRBV20-1, the J call TRBJ2-6, with D perhaps TRBD1 (5 bases). V lost 0 bases and J 2 bases, leaving 11 bases between the germline ends. Germline assignment: CDR1 DFQATT and CDR2 SNEGSKA (reference sequence). The CDR3 spans 16 residues. The CDR3 nucleotides are TGCAGTGCTAGAGAACCCCCCAGGGCTGGGGCCAACGTCCTGACTTTC. Its translation is CSAREPPRAGANVLTF.

This clonotype was counted only a few times. The V gene is TRBV7-9, the J gene TRBJ2-7, with TRBD2 identical over 9 bases. V shed 5 bases, J shed 7 bases, and the junction held 12 bases outside the gene matches. Germline V gene data show CDR1 as SEHNR and CDR2 as FQNEAQ (reference sequence). The CDR3 is made up of 15 amino acids. The CDR3 DNA sequence: TGTGCCAGCAGCCCGGCGGGTAGCGGGAGCCTGGAGCAGTACTTC. It is translated as CASSPAGSGSLEQYF.

In this sample, this clonotype turned up many times. This sequence joins TRBV6-1 and TRBJ2-5; weak D call: TRBD1 (6 bases). Trimming took off 6 bases at V and 1 base at J, with 9 bases between the two ends. The germline CDR1 and CDR2 sequences are MNHNS and SASEGT. The CDR3 spans 13 residues. This chain's CDR3 is CASRGQIQETQYF. In DNA form, the CDR3 reads TGTGCCAGCAGAGGACAGATCCAAGAGACCCAGTACTTC.